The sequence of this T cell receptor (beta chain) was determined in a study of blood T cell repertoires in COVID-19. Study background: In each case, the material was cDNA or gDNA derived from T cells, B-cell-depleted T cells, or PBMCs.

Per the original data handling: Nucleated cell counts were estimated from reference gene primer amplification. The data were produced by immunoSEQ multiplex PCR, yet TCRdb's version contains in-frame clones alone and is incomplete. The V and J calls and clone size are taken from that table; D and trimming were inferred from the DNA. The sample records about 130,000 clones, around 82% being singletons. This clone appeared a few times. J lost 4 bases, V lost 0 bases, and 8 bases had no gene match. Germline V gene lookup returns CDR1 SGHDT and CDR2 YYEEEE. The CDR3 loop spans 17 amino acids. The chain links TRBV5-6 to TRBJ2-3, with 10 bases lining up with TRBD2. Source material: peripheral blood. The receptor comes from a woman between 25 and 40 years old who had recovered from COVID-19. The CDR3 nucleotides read TGTGCCAGCAGCTTGGTTCTAGCGGGAGATGGTCCAGATACGCAGTATTTT. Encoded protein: CASSLVLAGDGPDTQYF.